The 29 T cell receptor beta chains below were found in one sample sequenced in a study of immune evolution from preneoplasia to lung adenocarcinoma. The repertoire was sequenced with immunoSEQ multiplex PCR; TCRdb's copy has only in-frame clones and lacks some. The table records 13,000 to 15,000 clones, about four fifths of them present only once. The sample taken for sequencing was FFPE minimally invasive lung adenocarcinoma tissue. The origin of the receptors is a person aged 65-85 years with lung adenocarcinoma.

The rearrangement uses TRBV27 and TRBJ2-1; 13 positions agree with TRBD2. From germline, CDR1 is MNHEY and CDR2 SMNVEV (reference sequence). The ends lost 4 bases at V and 3 bases at J; junction bases unmatched: 9. This CDR3 spans 18 amino acids. The CDR3 loop is CASSSSGLAGWIYNEQFF. As DNA, the CDR3 is TGTGCCAGCAGTTCCTCGGGACTAGCGGGATGGATCTACAATGAGCAGTTCTTC.

This chain connects TRBV15 to TRBJ1-5; no clear D. From germline, CDR1 is LNHNV and CDR2 YYDKDF (reference sequence). Trimming stripped 0 bases from V and 1 base from J, with 7 bases between. CDR3 length equals 15 residues. The CDR3 region is CATSRDGGSNQPQHF. CDR3 DNA: TGTGCCACCAGCAGAGATGGCGGCAGCAATCAGCCCCAGCATTTT. The whole variable domain, remainder taken from reference TRBV15 and TRBJ1-5, is DAMVIQNPRYQVTQFGKPVTLSCSQTLNHNVMYWYQQKSSQAPKLLFHYYDKDFNNEADTPDNFQSRRPNTSFCFLDIRSPGLGDTAMYLCATSRDGGSNQPQHFGDGTRLSIL.

The chain joins TRBV6-1 to TRBJ2-1; D is uncertain. Per germline, CDR1 MNHNS and CDR2 SASEGT. The CDR3 consists of 11 residues. Trimming removed 6 bases at V and 5 bases at J, with 5 bases between. The CDR3 here is CASRANNEQFF. CDR3 nucleotide sequence: TGTGCCAGCAGAGCAAACAATGAGCAGTTCTTC.

This clone was seen a few times. The chain links TRBV11-2 to TRBJ1-1; no clear D. Germline-derived CDR1 and CDR2 are SGHAT and FQNNGV. Between the trimmed V and J ends, which lost 0 bases and 6 bases, there was a span of 8 bases. This CDR3 has 13 amino acids. CDR3 in amino acids: CASSLDEHAEAFF. The CDR3, as DNA: TGTGCCAGCAGCTTAGATGAGCACGCTGAAGCTTTCTTT.

The chain joins TRBV11-3 to TRBJ2-1; tentative D call: TRBD2 (6 bases). CDR1 and CDR2 from the germline V gene are SGHNT and YENEEA. The germline V and J ends were trimmed by 7 bases and 0 bases, with 13 bases remaining between them. CDR3 length: 15 amino acids. The CDR3 loop is CASTIDGSSYNEQFF. The CDR3 coding sequence is TGTGCCAGCACCATTGACGGGAGCTCCTACAATGAGCAGTTCTTC.

This CDR3 is CASSSTSSQNTQYF. The CDR3 nucleotides read TGTGCCAGCAGCTCGACTAGCTCCCAGAATACGCAGTATTTT. The V call is TRBV5-4, the J call TRBJ2-3; 7 bases agree with TRBD2. J lost 7 bases, V lost 3 bases, and 8 bases had no gene match. The CDR3 loop spans 14 amino acids. Looked up from germline, CDR1 is SGHNT and CDR2 is YYREEE (reference sequence). Combining the CDR3 with reference TRBV5-4 and TRBJ2-3 gives the whole variable domain ETGVTQSPTHLIKTRGQQVTLRCSSQSGHNTVSWYQQALGQGPQFIFQYYREEENGRGNFPPRFSGLQFPNYSSELNVNALELDDSALYLCASSSTSSQNTQYFGPGTRLTVL.

This rearrangement joins TRBV29-1 to TRBJ2-5; the D gene is possibly TRBD2 (6 bases). The J call is in doubt because the DNA end fits TRBJ2-7 better. Germline assignment: CDR1 SQVTM and CDR2 ANQGSEA. The CDR3 totals 12 residues. DNA for the CDR3: TGCAGCGTTGAAGATGGGGGGTACGAGCAGTACTTC. The encoded protein is CSVEDGGYEQYF.

The V call is TRBV9, the J call TRBJ2-2, with 7 bases that match TRBD1. V was pared by 3 bases and J by 2 bases, with 4 bases of the junction left unmatched. From germline, CDR1 is SGDLS and CDR2 YYNGEE. The CDR3 is made up of 15 amino acids. CDR3: CASSAGQLNTGELFF. The CDR3, as DNA: TGTGCCAGCAGCGCGGGACAGTTAAACACCGGGGAGCTGTTTTTT.

The V and J genes are TRBV6-5 and TRBJ1-6, with a weak D call TRBD1 (5 bases). This CDR3 region has 13 residues. The germline V gene encodes CDR1 MNHEY and CDR2 SVGAGI. Deletions cut 7 bases from V and 6 bases from J, with 10 bases between. The CDR3 coding sequence is TGTGCCAGCAAACAGGACCCTAATTCACCCCTCCACTTT. Translating gives CASKQDPNSPLHF.

The chain uses TRBV4-1 and TRBJ2-3; the match to TRBD2 covers 7 bases. The CDR3 runs 16 residues. Germline assignment: CDR1 MGHRA and CDR2 YSYEKL. Losses at the gene ends were 1 base for V and 5 bases for J; bases not matched to a gene: 9. The CDR3 spells CASSQARGGVGDTQYF. In DNA form, the CDR3 reads TGCGCCAGCAGCCAAGCGCGGGGAGGGGTGGGAGATACGCAGTATTTT.

V gene TRBV7-6 combines with J gene TRBJ2-7, with 9 bases identical to TRBD1. With 5 bases clipped from V and 3 bases from J, the junction kept 5 bases outside the gene matches. Germline V CDR1 and CDR2: SGHVS, FNYEAQ. The CDR3 sequence is 14 residues long. The CDR3 spells CASSPGQGRYEQYF. Written as DNA, the CDR3 is TGTGCCAGCAGCCCGGGACAGGGACGCTACGAGCAGTACTTC.

The CDR3 region is CASSSTGQEQYF. The CDR3 DNA reads as TGCGCCAGCAGCTCGACAGGGCAGGAGCAGTACTTC. The gene calls are TRBV5-1 and TRBJ2-7; 7 nucleotides line up with TRBD1. CDR3 size: 12 residues. V lost 3 bases and J lost 7; bases outside the gene matches: 4. In germline, CDR1 is SGHRS, CDR2 YFSETQ.

CDR3 bases: TGTGCCAGCAGCTTAAGACAGGGACGGTACGAGCAGTACTTC. Amino acid sequence: CASSLRQGRYEQYF. The rearrangement uses TRBV7-8 and TRBJ2-7; 7 bases are a match to TRBD1. Germline V gene lookup returns CDR1 SGHVS and CDR2 FQNEAQ. The CDR3 has 14 residues. J lost 4 bases, V lost 2 bases, and 5 bases had no gene match.

The rearrangement links TRBV30 to TRBJ1-5, with D tentatively TRBD1 (6 bases). The CDR3 consists of 13 residues. Trimming took 2 bases from V and 4 from J, leaving 9 bases between them. Germline values: CDR1 GTSNPN, CDR2 SVGIG (reference sequence). CDR3 in amino acids: CAWSSQGNQPQHF. DNA of the CDR3: TGTGCCTGGAGTTCGCAGGGGAATCAGCCCCAGCATTTT. The full variable domain, its missing parts supplied by reference TRBV30 and TRBJ1-5, is SQTIHQWPATLVQPVGSPLSLECTVEGTSNPNLYWYRQAAGRGLQLLFYSVGIGQISSEVPQNLSASRPQDRQFILSSKKLLLSDSGFYLCAWSSQGNQPQHFGDGTRLSIL.

The gene calls are TRBV12-2 and TRBJ1-1; TRBD1, as called in the table, went unchecked against the DNA. TRBV12-2 is flagged as a pseudogene. The CDR3 loop spans 13 amino acids. CDR3 coding DNA: TGTGCAAGTCGCTTACAGGGTGGCACTGAAGCTTTCTTT. Amino acid sequence: CASRLQGGTEAFF.

This clone was seen only once. This chain links TRBV7-6 with TRBJ2-1; 9 positions agree with TRBD1. The CDR3 is made up of 14 amino acids. Trimming took 4 bases from V and 10 from J; bases not matched to a gene: 8. The germline V gene encodes CDR1 SGHVS and CDR2 FNYEAQ. CDR3 DNA: TGTGCCAGCAGCTGGGGACAGGGAGTCCTCGAGCAGTTCTTC. Protein sequence: CASSWGQGVLEQFF.

The V gene is TRBV10-3, the J gene TRBJ1-4; TRBD1 matches at 8 bases. The germline CDR1 and CDR2 sequences are ENHRY and SYGVKD. Trimming took 2 bases from V and 0 from J; bases not matched to a gene: 2. This CDR3 is 16 amino acids long. CDR3: CAISERQGSTNEKLFF. The CDR3 nucleotides read TGTGCCATCAGTGAGCGACAGGGGTCAACTAATGAAAAACTGTTTTTT.

This clone came up a few times. The chain couples TRBV5-6 to TRBJ1-2; 8 nucleotides agree with TRBD1. Germline values: CDR1 SGHDT, CDR2 YYEEEE. The V gene end was trimmed by 2 bases and the J gene end by 0 bases; junction bases not matched to a gene: 3. The CDR3 length is 15 residues. CDR3 loop: CASSFRTGPNYGYTF. The CDR3 DNA reads TGTGCCAGCAGCTTTAGGACAGGGCCTAACTATGGCTACACCTTC.

This clone appeared a single time. V gene TRBV4-1 combines with J gene TRBJ2-3; D perhaps matches TRBD1 (5 bases). Looked up from germline, CDR1 is MGHRA and CDR2 is YSYEKL. CDR3 size: 14 residues. Trimming took 1 base from V and 4 from J, leaving 9 bases between them. CDR3 DNA sequence: TGCGCCAGCAGCCAAGTCCAGGGCCCAGATACGCAGTATTTT. The encoded protein is CASSQVQGPDTQYF.

The CDR3 DNA reads as TGTGCCAGCAGCTTGGACGGGACAGGGGGATTGGGCTACACCTTC. Its translation is CASSLDGTGGLGYTF. The chain employs TRBV11-2 and TRBJ1-2; 11 positions agree with TRBD1. This CDR3 is 15 amino acids long. Germline assignment: CDR1 SGHAT and CDR2 FQNNGV. Germline trimming cut 3 bases from V and 8 bases from J; bases unmatched to any gene: 8.

This clone came up a few times. The CDR3: CASSLGVQGLPIYF. CDR3 in DNA: TGTGCCAGCAGCTTAGGGGTCCAGGGACTCCCCATATATTTT. The chain recombines TRBV7-9 with TRBJ1-3; D is possibly TRBD1 (5 bases). CDR1 and CDR2 from the germline V gene are SEHNR and FQNEAQ (reference sequence). Trimming cost V 1 base and J 11 bases, with 15 bases left between them. The CDR3 covers 14 residues.

The DNA of the CDR3 is TGTGCCAGCAGGTTGTTGGTGCAGGGGAATGAAAAACTGTTTTTT. Translated, it gives CASRLLVQGNEKLFF. The genes are TRBV28 and TRBJ1-4; D is possibly TRBD1 (6 bases). This CDR3 has 15 amino acids. V was clipped by 6 bases and J by 5 bases, with 16 bases between them. The germline V gene has CDR1 MDHEN and CDR2 SYDVKM.

This rearrangement joins TRBV29-1 to TRBJ1-2; D gene uncertain. The CDR3 totals 12 residues. The V end lost 6 bases, the J end lost 4 bases, and 12 bases lay between the germline ends. CDR1 SQVTM and CDR2 ANQGSEA come from the germline V gene. CDR3 region: CSVRTEGYGYTF. As DNA, the CDR3 is TGCAGCGTGAGGACGGAAGGCTATGGCTACACCTTC.

The chain carries TRBV28 and TRBJ1-5; the D gene is possibly TRBD1 (5 bases). V lost 2 bases and J lost 0, with 14 bases in between. This CDR3 comprises 17 residues. CDR1 and CDR2 from the germline V gene are MDHEN and SYDVKM. CDR3 sequence reads: CASSLVQDIHSNQPQHF. Here the CDR3 DNA reads TGTGCCAGCAGTTTAGTCCAGGACATACATAGCAATCAGCCCCAGCATTTT.

The V call is TRBV19, the J call TRBJ1-3; possible D gene TRBD1, 5 bases. Germline CDR1 reads LNHDA; CDR2 reads SQIVND (reference sequence). Trimming cost V 7 bases and J 7 bases, with 17 bases left between them. The CDR3 is 14 amino acids. As DNA, the CDR3 is TGTGCCAGTACCGACAGTACGGTACGGAACACCATATATTTT. Its translation is CASTDSTVRNTIYF.

The chain carries TRBV2 and TRBJ1-2, with 8 bases fitting TRBD1. Germline-derived CDR1 and CDR2 are SNHLY and FYNNEI. V shed 6 bases and J 2 bases; nucleotides not matched to a gene: 5. CDR3 length: 14 amino acids. The CDR3 spells CASSGQGVNYGYTF. CDR3 in DNA: TGTGCCAGCAGCGGACAGGGAGTGAACTATGGCTACACCTTC.

This clone came up once. The chain is built from TRBV7-2 and TRBJ1-2; D is ambiguous. Germline V gives CDR1 SGHTA, CDR2 FQGNSA. V lost 1 base and J 6 bases, leaving 15 bases between the germline ends. This CDR3 is built from 15 residues. The DNA for the CDR3 is TGTGCCAGCAGCTTAGAGTCCCGGGGTTCTCATGGCTACACCTTC. Protein: CASSLESRGSHGYTF.

The chain joins TRBV28 to TRBJ1-2; D gene uncertain. Trimming removed 8 bases from V and 5 bases from J, with 21 bases in between. CDR3 size: 15 residues. Looked up from germline, CDR1 is MDHEN and CDR2 is SYDVKM. DNA of the CDR3: TGTGCCAGCCAGCACGGGTTGTCCCTGGGGTATGGCTACACCTTC. Protein product: CASQHGLSLGYGYTF.

The chain has TRBV18 and TRBJ2-7; 8 bases are shared with TRBD1. V shed 0 bases and J 5 bases; nucleotides not matched to a gene: 6. CDR1 is KGHSH and CDR2 is LQKENI in the germline V gene. The CDR3 is made up of 15 amino acids. For the CDR3, the DNA is TGTGCCAGCTCACCACCGTCAGGGGGCCTAAACGAGCAGTACTTC. Amino acid sequence: CASSPPSGGLNEQYF.